This TCR beta chain emerged from a study of T cell clones after liver transplantation. CD3+CD4+ and CD3+CD8+ cells were FACS-sorted from thawed unstimulated PBMCs. CDR1 is DFQATT, CDR2 SNEGSKA, per germline (reference sequence). The germline V and J ends were trimmed by 1 base and 4 bases, with 4 bases remaining between them. The CDR3 covers 11 residues. Only in-frame clones appear in the TCRdb table, and some are missing; sequencing was by immunoSEQ multiplex PCR. The data show 55,000 to 75,000 clones, about 92% seen once. The sequencing here drew on CD4+ T cells from blood, taken about 27 months after liver transplant. The genes are TRBV20-1 and TRBJ1-1, with D unclear. The origin of this receptor is a human patient who received a liver transplant. Some of the T cells may derive from the graft donor. The CDR3: CSARVFTEAFF. CDR3 in DNA: TGCAGTGCTAGAGTTTTCACTGAAGCTTTCTTT.